This is a list of T cell receptor beta chains from one sample in a study of blood T cell repertoires in COVID-19. TCRdb keeps only in-frame clones here, not all; method: immunoSEQ multiplex PCR. This table has 200,000 to 250,000 clones, roughly 88% appearing once. Material for sequencing was PBMCs or T cells enriched from blood (not recorded which). The receptors come from a woman between 25 and 40 years old who had been exposed to COVID-19. CDR3s include the opening cysteine and the closing phenylalanine or tryptophan. D genes are given only for firm matches. Clone size appears in some rows only: once, few, many, or a class for an expanded clone.

j_gene | abundance | v_gene | d_gene | CDR3aa | CDR3nt
TRBJ1-1 | - | TRBV5-1 | TRBD1 | CASSLYEGASTEAFF | TGCGCCAGCAGCTTATACGAGGGGGCGAGCACTGAAGCTTTCTTT
TRBJ2-5 | - | TRBV24-1 | - | CATSDLEGGETQYF | TGTGCCACCAGTGATTTGGAGGGTGGAGAGACCCAGTACTTC
TRBJ2-7 | - | TRBV27 | TRBD1 | CASSPGTGGYEQYF | TGTGCCAGCAGTCCGGGGACAGGGGGCTACGAGCAGTACTTC
TRBJ1-5 | - | TRBV4-2 | - | CASKGDHQPQHF | TGTGCCAGCAAGGGGGATCATCAGCCCCAGCATTTT
TRBJ1-2 | once | TRBV5-4 | TRBD1 | CASSIQGSDGYTF | TGTGCCAGCAGCATACAGGGGTCGGATGGCTACACCTTC
TRBJ2-3 | - | TRBV7-2 | TRBD2 | CASSLRNGGRVTDTQYF | TGTGCCAGCAGCTTAAGGAATGGCGGGAGGGTGACAGATACGCAGTATTTT
TRBJ1-6 | - | TRBV28 | - | CASTLNGDNSPLHF | TGTGCCAGCACTTTAAACGGGGATAATTCACCCCTCCACTTT
TRBJ1-1 | - | TRBV5-1 | TRBD1 | CASSLEGTGVTEAFF | TGCGCCAGCAGCTTGGAGGGGACAGGGGTGACTGAAGCTTTCTTT
TRBJ1-1 | - | TRBV15 | TRBD1 | CATSRDGDSHEAFF | TGTGCCACCAGCAGAGATGGGGACAGCCATGAAGCTTTCTTT
TRBJ1-2 | - | TRBV30 | - | CAWSGGLSYGYTF | TGTGCCTGGAGCGGGGGGCTCAGCTATGGCTACACCTTC
TRBJ1-4 | - | TRBV19 | TRBD1 | CASTPWTGRNEKLFF | TGTGCCAGTACCCCATGGACAGGGCGTAATGAAAAACTGTTTTTT
TRBJ1-1 | - | TRBV4-1 | - | CASSQGRSLNTEAFF | TGCGCCAGCAGCCAAGGTAGAAGTTTGAACACTGAAGCTTTCTTT
TRBJ2-7 | - | TRBV10-3 | - | CAISEQGIRNEQYF | TGTGCCATCAGTGAACAGGGTATCAGGAACGAGCAGTACTTC
TRBJ1-1 | - | TRBV6-5 | - | CASGNLGLSEAFF | TGTGCCAGCGGTAATTTAGGACTATCTGAAGCTTTCTTT
TRBJ1-3 | - | TRBV3-1/TRBV3-2 | - | CASSQGLRAGNTIYF | TGTGCCAGCAGCCAAGGTCTCAGGGCTGGAAACACCATATATTTT
TRBJ2-7 | - | TRBV25-1 | - | CASSEPVQGRASYEQYF | TGTGCCAGCAGTGAACCAGTTCAGGGTCGGGCCTCCTACGAGCAGTACTTC
TRBJ2-1 | once | TRBV18 | - | CASSQSTVGTGNEQFF | TGTGCCAGCTCACAGTCCACGGTGGGAACGGGGAATGAGCAGTTCTTC
TRBJ1-2 | - | TRBV12-3/TRBV12-4 | - | CASSLGSGYTF | TGTGCCAGCAGTTTGGGTAGCGGCTACACCTTC
TRBJ2-5 | - | TRBV4-1 | - | CASSQLDTQETQYF | TGCGCCAGCAGCCAACTGGACACCCAAGAGACCCAGTACTTC
TRBJ1-2 | few | TRBV30 | TRBD1 | CAWSVAPPGTGSRYGYTF | TGTGCCTGGAGTGTTGCCCCCCCCGGGACAGGGAGCCGGTATGGCTACACCTTC
TRBJ2-7 | - | TRBV2 | - | CASFKGQSLSSYEQYF | TGTGCCAGTTTTAAGGGGCAGAGTTTAAGCTCCTACGAGCAGTACTTC
TRBJ1-2 | - | TRBV10-3 | - | CAIRDTHNYGYTF | TGTGCCATCAGAGACACACATAACTATGGCTACACCTTC
TRBJ2-5 | - | TRBV24-1 | TRBD1 | CATSDAIRGKTQYF | TGTGCCACCAGTGATGCCATCAGGGGGAAGACCCAGTACTTC
TRBJ2-2 | - | TRBV6-5 | - | CASSPTISGELFF | TGTGCCAGCAGTCCCACTATCTCCGGGGAGCTGTTTTTT
TRBJ1-6 | - | TRBV27 | TRBD1 | CASRDLGTGRRSNSPLHF | TGTGCCAGCAGAGACCTCGGGACAGGGAGACGTAGTAATTCACCCCTCCACTTT
TRBJ1-1 | - | TRBV19 | TRBD1 | CASSILTGTNTEAFF | TGTGCCAGTAGTATCCTGACAGGGACCAACACTGAAGCTTTCTTT
TRBJ1-2 | once | TRBV4-1 | TRBD1 | CASSRPGGAGGYTF | TGCGCCAGCAGCCGCCCAGGGGGCGCGGGTGGCTACACCTTC
TRBJ2-1 | - | TRBV6-5 | TRBD2 | CASSYGSGGREFF | TGTGCCAGCAGTTACGGATCTGGCGGGAGAGAGTTCTTC
TRBJ2-2 | - | TRBV7-2 | TRBD2 | CASSLHPGKAGVFGELFF | TGTGCCAGCAGCTTACATCCGGGGAAAGCGGGAGTGTTCGGGGAGCTGTTTTTT
TRBJ2-3 | - | TRBV12-5 | - | CASGLLTDTQYF | TGTGCTAGTGGTTTGCTCACAGATACGCAGTATTTT
TRBJ1-1 | few | TRBV7-6 | - | CASSLASGKGAFF | TGTGCCAGCAGCTTAGCGTCCGGGAAGGGAGCTTTCTTT
TRBJ2-3 | once | TRBV7-9 | - | CASSLSGGGDTQYF | TGTGCCAGCAGCCTATCTGGGGGCGGGGATACGCAGTATTTT
TRBJ2-1 | - | TRBV19 | - | CASTLWDSRGGEQFF | TGTGCCAGTACCCTGTGGGACTCGCGGGGTGGTGAGCAGTTCTTC
TRBJ1-1 | - | TRBV19 | - | CASSNGGDTEAFF | TGTGCCAGTAGTAATGGGGGGGACACTGAAGCTTTCTTT
TRBJ1-3 | once | TRBV9 | TRBD1 | CASSVGGDSRFMAPF | TGTGCCAGCAGCGTAGGGGGGGACAGTCGATTTATGGCTCCTTTT
TRBJ1-3 | - | TRBV19 | TRBD1 | CASSISGTGGSGNTIYF | TGTGCCAGTAGTATCTCCGGGACAGGGGGCTCTGGAAACACCATATATTTT
TRBJ1-5 | - | TRBV6-5 | - | CASSSPGLSNQPQHF | TGTGCCAGCAGTTCTCCAGGGTTGAGCAATCAGCCCCAGCATTTT
TRBJ2-5 | - | TRBV3-1/TRBV3-2 | - | CASSPGEKGTQYF | TGTGCCAGCAGCCCCGGGGAAAAAGGGACCCAGTACTTC
TRBJ2-1 | - | TRBV27 | - | CASSRAPSSYNEQFF | TGTGCCAGCAGCCGAGCGCCGAGCTCCTACAATGAGCAGTTCTTC
TRBJ2-7 | few | TRBV7-8 | - | CASSLALGQLSEQYF | TGTGCCAGCAGCTTAGCGCTGGGGCAGTTATCCGAGCAGTACTTC
TRBJ1-3 | - | TRBV6-5 | - | CASSEGNTIYF | TGTGCCAGTTCCGAGGGAAACACCATATATTTT
TRBJ1-5 | - | TRBV6-6 | - | CASSYSMIRLNQPQHF | TGTGCCAGCAGTTACTCCATGATCAGACTCAATCAGCCCCAGCATTTT
TRBJ1-2 | - | TRBV27 | TRBD1 | CASSLTGVQVGYTF | TGTGCCAGCAGTCTGACAGGGGTCCAGGTTGGCTACACCTTC
TRBJ2-7 | - | TRBV20-1 | TRBD1 | CSASSPGQGYNEQYF | TGCAGTGCTAGTTCCCCGGGACAGGGGTACAACGAGCAGTACTTC
TRBJ2-1 | - | TRBV7-3 | TRBD1 | CASSSGQVGVDEQFF | TGTGCCAGCAGCTCAGGACAGGTTGGGGTGGATGAGCAGTTCTTC
TRBJ2-7 | - | TRBV2 | - | CASSENAVTGEQYF | TGTGCCAGCAGTGAAAACGCTGTAACTGGCGAGCAGTACTTC
TRBJ1-2 | - | TRBV30 | - | CASLEGGPIANYGYTF | TGTGCCTCCCTCGAGGGAGGGCCGATAGCTAACTATGGCTACACCTTC
TRBJ1-4 | - | TRBV7-9 | TRBD1 | CASEPGGANSNEKLFF | TGTGCCAGCGAACCAGGGGGCGCGAACTCTAATGAAAAACTGTTTTTT
TRBJ2-1 | once | TRBV11-2 | - | CASSFGRDLDNEQFF | TGTGCCAGCAGCTTCGGGCGGGACCTAGACAATGAGCAGTTCTTC
TRBJ2-5 | - | TRBV14 | TRBD2 | CASSPGLASTQYF | TGTGCCAGCAGCCCGGGACTAGCGTCTACCCAGTACTTC
TRBJ1-2 | - | TRBV27 | TRBD1 | CASSIRGGRGNYGYTF | TGTGCCAGCAGCATTAGGGGAGGCAGGGGGAACTATGGCTACACCTTC
TRBJ2-1 | - | TRBV5-1 | - | CASTGSPSSYNEQFF | TGCGCCAGCACTGGGAGCCCAAGCTCCTACAATGAGCAGTTCTTC
TRBJ2-2 | - | TRBV7-2 | - | CASSLVAGNTGELFF | TGTGCCAGCAGCTTAGTAGCCGGGAACACCGGGGAGCTGTTTTTT
TRBJ2-1 | once | TRBV6-1 | - | CASSEAPVRNEQFF | TGTGCCAGCAGTGAGGCCCCCGTTCGAAATGAGCAGTTCTTC
TRBJ2-2 | - | TRBV6-4 | TRBD1 | CASSEHWTGTNTGELFF | TGTGCCAGCAGTGAGCATTGGACAGGGACAAACACCGGGGAGCTGTTTTTT
TRBJ1-1 | - | TRBV27 | TRBD1 | CASSLSRDRDKGTEAFF | TGTGCCAGCAGTTTATCCCGGGACAGGGATAAGGGCACTGAAGCTTTCTTT
TRBJ2-7 | - | TRBV12-5 | TRBD2 | CASGLLAGSYEQYF | TGTGCTAGTGGTTTGTTAGCGGGGAGCTACGAGCAGTACTTC
TRBJ2-1 | - | TRBV28 | TRBD2 | CASSLLLRLAGGHNEQFF | TGTGCCAGCAGTTTGCTCCTCCGACTAGCGGGAGGACACAATGAGCAGTTCTTC
TRBJ2-3 | - | TRBV2 | TRBD1 | CASRLQGFTDTQYF | TGTGCCAGCAGGCTACAGGGGTTCACAGATACGCAGTATTTT